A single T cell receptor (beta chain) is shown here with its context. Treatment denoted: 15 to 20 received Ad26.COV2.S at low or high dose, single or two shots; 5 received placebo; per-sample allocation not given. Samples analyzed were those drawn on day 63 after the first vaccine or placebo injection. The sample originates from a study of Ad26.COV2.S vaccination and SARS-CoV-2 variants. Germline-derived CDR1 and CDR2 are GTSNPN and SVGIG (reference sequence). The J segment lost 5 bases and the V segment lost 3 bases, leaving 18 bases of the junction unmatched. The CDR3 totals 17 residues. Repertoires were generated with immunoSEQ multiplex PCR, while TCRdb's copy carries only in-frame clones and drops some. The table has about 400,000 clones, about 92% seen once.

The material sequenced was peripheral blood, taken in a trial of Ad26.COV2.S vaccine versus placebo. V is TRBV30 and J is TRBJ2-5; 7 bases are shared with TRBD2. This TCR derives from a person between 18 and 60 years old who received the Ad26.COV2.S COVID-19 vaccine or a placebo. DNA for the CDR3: TGTGCCTGGAGGGGGGGGAATGGGGACCCAAGAGGGGAGACCCAGTACTTC. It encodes CAWRGGNGDPRGETQYF.